This entry lists 4 T cell receptor beta chains sequenced from one sample in a study of blood T cell repertoires in COVID-19. The method was immunoSEQ multiplex PCR; TCRdb's version includes in-frame clones alone and lacks a portion of them. The data show 390,000 or so clones, approximately 87% seen once. What was sequenced was PBMCs or T cells enriched from blood (not recorded which). Receptors originate from a woman aged 45-65 years who had recovered from COVID-19.

The chain combines TRBV5-1 with TRBJ2-1, with D uncertain. Trimming removed 0 bases at V and 8 bases at J, with 15 bases between. The CDR3 has 15 amino acids. Per the germline V gene, CDR1 is SGHRS and CDR2 is YFSETQ. CDR3 sequence: CASSLGSSGLDEQFF. For the CDR3, the DNA is TGCGCCAGCAGCTTGGGTTCTAGTGGTCTCGATGAGCAGTTCTTC.

This chain connects TRBV20-1 to TRBJ1-2, with D perhaps TRBD1 (6 bases). Trimming shortened V by 6 bases and J by 5 bases, and 10 bases separated the two germline ends. The length of the CDR3 is 11 residues. Germline V gene data show CDR1 as DFQATT and CDR2 as SNEGSKA (reference sequence). CDR3 loop: CSASGQYGYTF. CDR3 nucleotides: TGCAGTGCATCCGGACAGTATGGCTACACCTTC.

CDR3 nucleotides: TGTGCCAGCAGCTACTATCGGGGACAGAATAATTCACCCCTCCACTTT. This codes for CASSYYRGQNNSPLHF. This chain joins TRBV4-2 and TRBJ1-6, with 7 bases fitting TRBD1. The trim removed 5 bases at V and 5 bases at J, leaving 9 bases unmatched. The germline gives CDR1 LGHNA, CDR2 YNFKEQ. The CDR3 runs to 16 residues.

This clone was counted between two and nine times. This chain uses TRBV12-3 or TRBV12-4 with TRBJ1-1; D unclear. There are 13 residues in the CDR3. Between the trimmed V and J ends, which lost 11 bases and 9 bases, there was a span of 22 bases. The CDR3 loop reads CASSPGKEAKAFF. CDR3 DNA: TGTGCCTCGAGCCCGGGGAAGGAGGCCAAAGCTTTCTTT.